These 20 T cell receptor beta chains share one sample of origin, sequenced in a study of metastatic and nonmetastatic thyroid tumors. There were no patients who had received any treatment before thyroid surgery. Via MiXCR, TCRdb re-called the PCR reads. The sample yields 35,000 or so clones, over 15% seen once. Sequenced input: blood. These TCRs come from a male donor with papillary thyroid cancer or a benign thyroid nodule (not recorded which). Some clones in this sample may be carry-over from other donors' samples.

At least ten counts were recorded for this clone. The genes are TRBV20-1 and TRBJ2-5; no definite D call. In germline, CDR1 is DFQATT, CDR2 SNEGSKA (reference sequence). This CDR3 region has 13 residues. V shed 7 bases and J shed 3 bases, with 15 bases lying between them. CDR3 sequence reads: CSGNTDAKETQYF. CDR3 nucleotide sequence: TGCAGTGGGAATACGGACGCTAAAGAGACCCAGTACTTC.

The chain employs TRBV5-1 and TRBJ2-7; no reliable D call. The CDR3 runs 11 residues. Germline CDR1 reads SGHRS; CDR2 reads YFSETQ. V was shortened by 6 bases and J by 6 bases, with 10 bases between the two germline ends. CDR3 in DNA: TGCGCCAGCATCCTCAACTGCGAGCAGTACTTC. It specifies CASILNCEQYF.

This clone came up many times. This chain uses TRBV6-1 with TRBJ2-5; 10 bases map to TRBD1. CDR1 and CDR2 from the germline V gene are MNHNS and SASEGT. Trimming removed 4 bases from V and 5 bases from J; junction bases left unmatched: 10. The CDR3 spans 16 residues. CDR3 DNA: TGTGCCAGCAGTGCAGAGACGGGACAGGGGTCGGAGACCCAGTACTTC. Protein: CASSAETGQGSETQYF.

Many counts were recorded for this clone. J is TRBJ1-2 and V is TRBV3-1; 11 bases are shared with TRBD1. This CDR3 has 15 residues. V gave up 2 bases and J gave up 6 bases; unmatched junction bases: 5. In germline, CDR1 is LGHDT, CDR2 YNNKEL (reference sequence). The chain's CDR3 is CASSQRDRGRDGYTF. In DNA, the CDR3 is TGTGCCAGCAGCCAACGGGACAGGGGGAGAGATGGCTACACCTTC.

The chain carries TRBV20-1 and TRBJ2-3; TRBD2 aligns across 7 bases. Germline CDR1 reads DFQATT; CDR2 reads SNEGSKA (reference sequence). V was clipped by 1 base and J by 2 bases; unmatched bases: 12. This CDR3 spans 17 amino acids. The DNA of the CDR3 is TGCAGTGCTAGAGGAGCTAGCGGCCTGGGGGACACAGATACGCAGTATTTT. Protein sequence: CSARGASGLGDTDTQYF.

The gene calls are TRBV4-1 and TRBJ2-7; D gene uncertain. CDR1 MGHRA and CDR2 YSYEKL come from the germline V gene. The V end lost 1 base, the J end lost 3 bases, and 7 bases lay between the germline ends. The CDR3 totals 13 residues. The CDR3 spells CASSQVGNYEQYF. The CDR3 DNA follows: TGCGCCAGCAGCCAAGTGGGGAACTACGAGCAGTACTTC.

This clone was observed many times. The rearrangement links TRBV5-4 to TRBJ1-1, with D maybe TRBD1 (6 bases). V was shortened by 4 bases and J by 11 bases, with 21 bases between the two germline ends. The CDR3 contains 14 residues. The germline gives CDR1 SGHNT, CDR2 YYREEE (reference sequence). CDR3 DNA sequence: TGTGCCAGCAGCCCGGGGGGGGTTCCAGGGGTTGCTTTCTTT. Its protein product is CASSPGGVPGVAFF.

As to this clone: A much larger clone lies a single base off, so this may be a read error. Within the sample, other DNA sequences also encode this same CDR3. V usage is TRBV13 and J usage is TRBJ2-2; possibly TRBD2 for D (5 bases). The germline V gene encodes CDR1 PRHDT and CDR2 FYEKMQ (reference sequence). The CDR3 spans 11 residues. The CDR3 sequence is CASSLTGELFF. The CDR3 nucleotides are TGTGCCAGCAGCTTAACCGGGGAGCTTTTTTTT.

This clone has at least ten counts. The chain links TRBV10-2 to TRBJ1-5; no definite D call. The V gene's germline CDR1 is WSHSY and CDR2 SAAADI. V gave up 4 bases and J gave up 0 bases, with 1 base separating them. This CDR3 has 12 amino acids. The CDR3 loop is CASSVSNQPQHF. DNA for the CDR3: TGCGCCAGCAGTGTTAGCAATCAGCCCCAGCATTTT.

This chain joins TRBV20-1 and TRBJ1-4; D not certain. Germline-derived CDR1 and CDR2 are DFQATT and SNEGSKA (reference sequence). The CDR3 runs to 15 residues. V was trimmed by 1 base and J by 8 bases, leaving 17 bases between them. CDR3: CSARAGETLTEKLFF. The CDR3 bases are TGCAGTGCTAGAGCAGGCGAAACGTTAACGGAAAAACTGTTTTTT.

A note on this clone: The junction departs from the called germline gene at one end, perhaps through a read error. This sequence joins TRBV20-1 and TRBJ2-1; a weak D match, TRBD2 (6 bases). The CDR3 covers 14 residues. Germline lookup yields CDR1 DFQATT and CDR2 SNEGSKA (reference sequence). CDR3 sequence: CNARGGGTSSEQFF. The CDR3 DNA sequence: TGCAATGCTAGAGGAGGCGGGACGAGCAGTGAGCAGTTCTTC.

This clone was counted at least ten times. The CDR3 DNA sequence: TGTGCCAGCAGTTCACAATACTCTGGAAACACCATATATTTT. The encoded protein is CASSSQYSGNTIYF. The chain links TRBV27 to TRBJ1-3; the D is unclear. The CDR3 length is 14 residues. V lost 4 bases to trimming and J lost 0 bases, with 7 bases between them. Germline CDR1 and CDR2: MNHEY and SMNVEV (reference sequence).

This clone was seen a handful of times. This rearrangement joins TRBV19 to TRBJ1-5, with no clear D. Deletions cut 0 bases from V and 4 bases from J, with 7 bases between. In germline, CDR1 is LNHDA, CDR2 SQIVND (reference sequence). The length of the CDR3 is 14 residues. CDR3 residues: CASSIDGRNQPQHF. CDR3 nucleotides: TGTGCCAGTAGTATAGATGGTAGAAATCAGCCCCAGCATTTT.

CDR3 sequence (DNA): TGTGCCAGCAGCTACCCAGGGGGGGAGCAGTACTTC. Translation gives CASSYPGGEQYF. The V gene is TRBV7-2, the J gene TRBJ2-7, with D perhaps matching TRBD1 (7 bases). The CDR3 is 12 amino acids. The germline CDR1 and CDR2 sequences are SGHTA and FQGNSA. V lost 4 bases, J lost 7 bases, and 11 bases lay in between.

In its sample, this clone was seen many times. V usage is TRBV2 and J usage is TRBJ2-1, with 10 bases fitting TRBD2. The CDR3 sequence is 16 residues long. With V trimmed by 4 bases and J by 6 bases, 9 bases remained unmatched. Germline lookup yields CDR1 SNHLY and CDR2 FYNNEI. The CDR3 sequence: CASSGLAGVTPNEQFF. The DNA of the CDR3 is TGTGCCAGCAGTGGGCTAGCGGGAGTAACCCCCAATGAGCAGTTCTTC. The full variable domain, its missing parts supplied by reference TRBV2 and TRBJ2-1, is EPEVTQTPSHQVTQMGQEVILRCVPISNHLYFYWYRQILGQKVEFLVSFYNNEISEKSEIFDDQFSVERPDGSNFTLKIRSTKLEDSAMYFCASSGLAGVTPNEQFFGPGTRLTVL.

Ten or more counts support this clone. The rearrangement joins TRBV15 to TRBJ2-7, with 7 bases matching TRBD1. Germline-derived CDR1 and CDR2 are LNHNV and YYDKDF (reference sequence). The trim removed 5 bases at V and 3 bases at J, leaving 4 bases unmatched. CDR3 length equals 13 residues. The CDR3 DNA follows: TGTGCCACCAGCGGTAGACAGGGCTACGAGCAGTACTTC. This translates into CATSGRQGYEQYF.

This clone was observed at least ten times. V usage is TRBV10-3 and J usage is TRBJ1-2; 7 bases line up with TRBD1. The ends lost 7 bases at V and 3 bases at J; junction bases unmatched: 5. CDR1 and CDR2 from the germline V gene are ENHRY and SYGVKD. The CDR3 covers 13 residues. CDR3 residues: CAITPTGDYGYTF. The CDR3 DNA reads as TGTGCCATCACTCCCACAGGGGACTATGGCTACACCTTC.

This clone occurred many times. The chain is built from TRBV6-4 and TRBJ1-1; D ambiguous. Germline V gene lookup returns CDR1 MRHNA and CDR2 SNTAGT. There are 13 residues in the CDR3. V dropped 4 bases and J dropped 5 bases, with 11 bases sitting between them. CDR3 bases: TGTGCCAGCAGTGTTTATGAGGGTACTGAAGCTTTCTTT. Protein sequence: CASSVYEGTEAFF.

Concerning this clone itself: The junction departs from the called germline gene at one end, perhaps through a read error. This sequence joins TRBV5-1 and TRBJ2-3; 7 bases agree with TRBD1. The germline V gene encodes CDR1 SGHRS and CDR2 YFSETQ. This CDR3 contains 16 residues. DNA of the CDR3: TGCGCCAGCAACTTGAGCGGACAGGTTGGTTCAGATACGCAGTATTTT. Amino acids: CASNLSGQVGSDTQYF.

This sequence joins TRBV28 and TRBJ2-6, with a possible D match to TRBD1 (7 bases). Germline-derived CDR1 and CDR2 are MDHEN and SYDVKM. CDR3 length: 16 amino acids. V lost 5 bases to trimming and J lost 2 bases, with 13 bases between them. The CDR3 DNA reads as TGTGCCAGCAGTGGCAGGGGGGCCCCTGGGGCCAACGTCCTGACTTTC. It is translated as CASSGRGAPGANVLTF.